Listed here is a single T cell receptor beta chain. V gave up 6 bases and J gave up 6 bases, with 15 bases separating them. Germline values: CDR1 MDHEN, CDR2 SYDVKM. The CDR3 has 14 residues. The data were obtained in a study of T cell responses to AZD1222 COVID-19 vaccine. Using immunoSEQ multiplex PCR, the repertoire was profiled, and TCRdb retains in-frame clones only, with some absent. The data contain some 130,000 clones, over 85% of them singletons. This sample comprised peripheral blood, obtained on day 0 of AZD1222 vaccination. The clonotype comes from an adult in good health. The chain uses TRBV28 and TRBJ1-3; maybe TRBD1 (6 bases). The CDR3 DNA reads as TGTGCCAGCAGGACACAGGGCCCCCCAAACACCATATATTTT. As protein: CASRTQGPPNTIYF.